The 12 T cell receptor beta chains in this list originate from one sample, sequenced in a study of T cells in Graves' hyperthyroidism and ophthalmopathy. It was RNA transcripts that yielded the amplified TCR beta CDR3 regions. Primed by the HTBI set, a first-round RT-PCR was run on the TCR CDR3. Each CDR3 protein is one row after TCRdb ran MiXCR on the multiplex PCR reads. Among approximately 870,000 distinct CDR3 sequences, roughly 37% were seen once, and the ten largest hold 8.9%. The sample taken for sequencing was blood. These receptors all come from a man between 18 and 29 years old with Graves' hyperthyroidism.

In its sample, this clonotype was seen a few times. The CDR3 nucleotides read TGTGCCAGCAGCGCCGCAGGGGGTACAACTAATGAAAAACTGTTTTTT. It codes for CASSAAGGTTNEKLFF. The chain is built from TRBV6-5 and TRBJ1-4, with 7 bases matching TRBD1. Germline V gene lookup returns CDR1 MNHEY and CDR2 SVGAGI. Unmatched junction bases numbered 7, after V lost 6 bases and J lost 0 bases. The CDR3 runs to 16 residues.

The sample holds many counts of this clonotype. At one end, the junction sequence differs from germline, possibly due to a read error. V is TRBV7-7 and J is TRBJ2-5; 7 nucleotides agree with TRBD1. Germline CDR1 SSHAT, CDR2 FNYEAQ (reference sequence). The CDR3 extends over 13 amino acids. Here the CDR3 reads CASSSAGGETQYF. DNA of the CDR3: TGTGCTAGCAGTTCCGCAGGGGGAGAGACCCAGTACTTC.

The rearrangement links TRBV5-1 to TRBJ1-1; D remains unclear. Germline values: CDR1 SGHRS, CDR2 YFSETQ. Trimming stripped 3 bases from V and 8 bases from J, with 20 bases between. The CDR3 covers 15 residues. The CDR3 DNA reads TGCGCCAGCAGCTCGGACGAATCAGGCTACGCCGAAGCTTTCTTT. Amino acids: CASSSDESGYAEAFF.

This clonotype was detected ten times or more. This chain joins TRBV12-3 or TRBV12-4 and TRBJ1-4; D is ambiguous. The CDR3 loop spans 13 amino acids. Deletions cut 3 bases from V and 8 bases from J, with 10 bases between. The CDR3 spells CASSFSGEEKLFF. The CDR3 region has the DNA TGTGCCAGCAGTTTCTCTGGGGAAGAAAAACTGTTTTTT.

This clonotype occurred a few times. Sequence at one end of the junction differs from germline and may be a read error. The chain employs TRBV10-3 and TRBJ2-7; D is perhaps TRBD1 or TRBD2 (6 bases each). Germline CDR1 reads ENHRY; CDR2 reads SYGVKD. There are 16 residues in the CDR3. The CDR3 is CASSRGVRGEAYEQYF. For the CDR3, the DNA is TGTGCCAGCAGTAGAGGGGTGAGGGGGGAAGCCTACGAGCAGTACTTC.

This chain joins TRBV2 and TRBJ1-2; D uncertain. Trimming cost V 6 bases and J 7 bases, with 18 bases left between them. The germline gives CDR1 SNHLY, CDR2 FYNNEI. The CDR3 is 14 residues long. The CDR3 here is CASSVPRALAGYTF. CDR3 bases: TGTGCCAGCAGCGTCCCTCGAGCTCTAGCTGGCTACACCTTC.

This clonotype was counted between two and nine times. V is TRBV11-3 and J is TRBJ2-5; D gene uncertain. Deletions cut 3 bases from V and 5 bases from J, with 16 bases between. The germline V gene has CDR1 SGHNT and CDR2 YENEEA. CDR3 length: 15 residues. DNA of the CDR3: TGTGCCAGCAGCTTGGAATCGGCCGAAACGGAGACCCAGTACTTC. It specifies CASSLESAETETQYF.

In regard to this clonotype: A much larger clone differs from this one at a single base, so this may be a read error. CDR3 nucleotide sequence: TGTGCCAGCAGCGCGGCAGATAGCAATCAGCCCCAGCATTTT. This sequence encodes CASSAADSNQPQHF. V usage is TRBV9 and J usage is TRBJ1-5; D unresolved. CDR3 length: 14 residues. V was trimmed by 3 bases and J by 0 bases, leaving 7 bases between them. Germline V gives CDR1 SGDLS, CDR2 YYNGEE.

This clonotype was counted many times. The chain employs TRBV15 and TRBJ1-2, with 9 nucleotides matching TRBD1. The CDR3 is 18 amino acids. Losses at the gene ends were 1 base for V and 0 bases for J; bases not matched to a gene: 9. Germline V gives CDR1 LNHNV, CDR2 YYDKDF (reference sequence). The CDR3 nucleotides are TGTGCCACCAGCAGAGGGGGGGACAGGGCCGTCTCTAACTATGGCTACACCTTC. Translating gives CATSRGGDRAVSNYGYTF.

The V and J genes are TRBV15 and TRBJ1-4; D might be TRBD1 (6 bases). V was cut by 0 bases and J by 8 bases, with 13 bases left in between. Per the germline V gene, CDR1 is LNHNV and CDR2 is YYDKDF (reference sequence). The CDR3 contains 15 residues. The CDR3 region has the DNA TGTGCCACCAGCAGAGATCAGGGGTTGACCGAAAAACTGTTTTTT. This encodes CATSRDQGLTEKLFF.

V is TRBV2 and J is TRBJ2-6; no definite D call. This CDR3 is built from 13 residues. Germline CDR1 is SNHLY and CDR2 is FYNNEI. Trimming removed 6 bases at V and 6 bases at J, with 9 bases between. The CDR3 bases are TGTGCCAGCAGAGACTCCGAGGCCAACGTCCTGACTTTC. This gives the protein CASRDSEANVLTF.

This clonotype was picked up a small number of times. The chain is built from TRBV5-1 and TRBJ2-2, with TRBD2 matching over 9 bases. This CDR3 is built from 16 residues. V shed 5 bases and J 0 bases; nucleotides not matched to a gene: 5. In germline, CDR1 is SGHRS, CDR2 YFSETQ. The CDR3 coding sequence is TGCGCCAGCAGGCGTGAGCGGGGGGCGAACACCGGGGAGCTGTTTTTT. Its protein is CASRRERGANTGELFF.